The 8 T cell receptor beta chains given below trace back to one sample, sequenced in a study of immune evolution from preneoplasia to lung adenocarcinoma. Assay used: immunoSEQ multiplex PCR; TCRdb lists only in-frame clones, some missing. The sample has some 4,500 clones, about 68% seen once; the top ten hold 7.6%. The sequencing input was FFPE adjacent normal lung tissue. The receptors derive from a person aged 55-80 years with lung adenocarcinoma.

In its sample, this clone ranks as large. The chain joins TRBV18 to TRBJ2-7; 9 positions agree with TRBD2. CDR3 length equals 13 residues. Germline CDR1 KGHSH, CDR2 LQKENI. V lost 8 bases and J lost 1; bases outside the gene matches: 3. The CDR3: CASHSGSSYEQYF. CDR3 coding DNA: TGTGCCAGCCATAGCGGGAGTTCCTACGAGCAGTACTTC.

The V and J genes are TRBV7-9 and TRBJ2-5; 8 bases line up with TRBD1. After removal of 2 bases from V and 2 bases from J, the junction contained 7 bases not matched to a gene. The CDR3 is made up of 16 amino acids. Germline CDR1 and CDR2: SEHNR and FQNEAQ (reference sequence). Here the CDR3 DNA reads TGTGCCAGCAGCTTAACAGGGGGTCTGGGACAAGAGACCCAGTACTTC. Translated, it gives CASSLTGGLGQETQYF.

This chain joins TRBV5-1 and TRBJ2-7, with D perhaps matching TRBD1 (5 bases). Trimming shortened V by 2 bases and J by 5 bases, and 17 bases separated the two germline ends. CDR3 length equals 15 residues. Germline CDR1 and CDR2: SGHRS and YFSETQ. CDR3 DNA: TGCGCCAGCAGCTTCGGGTTGACAGAGCCTAACGAGCAGTACTTC. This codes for CASSFGLTEPNEQYF. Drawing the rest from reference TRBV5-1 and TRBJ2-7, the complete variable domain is KAGVTQTPRYLIKTRGQQVTLSCSPISGHRSVSWYQQTPGQGLQFLFEYFSETQRNKGNFPGRFSGRQFSNSRSEMNVSTLELGDSALYLCASSFGLTEPNEQYFGPGTRLTVT.

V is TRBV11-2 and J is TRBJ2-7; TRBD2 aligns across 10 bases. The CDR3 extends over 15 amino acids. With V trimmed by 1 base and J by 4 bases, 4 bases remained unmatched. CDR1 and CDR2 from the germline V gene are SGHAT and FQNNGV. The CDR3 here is CASSLVAGGQYEQYF. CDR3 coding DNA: TGTGCCAGCAGCTTAGTAGCGGGGGGACAATACGAGCAGTACTTC.

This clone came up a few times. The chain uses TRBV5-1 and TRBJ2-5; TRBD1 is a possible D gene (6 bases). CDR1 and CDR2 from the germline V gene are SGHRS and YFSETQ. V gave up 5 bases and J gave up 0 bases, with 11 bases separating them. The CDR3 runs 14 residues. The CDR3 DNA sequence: TGCGCCAGCAGTCCCACAGGGTACCAAGAGACCCAGTACTTC. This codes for CASSPTGYQETQYF. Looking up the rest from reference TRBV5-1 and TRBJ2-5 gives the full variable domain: KAGVTQTPRYLIKTRGQQVTLSCSPISGHRSVSWYQQTPGQGLQFLFEYFSETQRNKGNFPGRFSGRQFSNSRSEMNVSTLELGDSALYLCASSPTGYQETQYFGPGTRLLVL.

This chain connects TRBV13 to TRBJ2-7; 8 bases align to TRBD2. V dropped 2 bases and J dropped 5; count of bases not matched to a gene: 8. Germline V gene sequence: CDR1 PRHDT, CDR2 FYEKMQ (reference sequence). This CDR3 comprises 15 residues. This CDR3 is CASSLSPAGGHEQYF. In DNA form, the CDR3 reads TGTGCCAGCAGCTTATCTCCCGCGGGAGGACACGAGCAGTACTTC. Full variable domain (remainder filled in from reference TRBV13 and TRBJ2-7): AAGVIQSPRHLIKEKRETATLKCYPIPRHDTVYWYQQGPGQDPQFLISFYEKMQSDKGSIPDRFSAQQFSDYHSELNMSSLELGDSALYFCASSLSPAGGHEQYFGPGTRLTVT.

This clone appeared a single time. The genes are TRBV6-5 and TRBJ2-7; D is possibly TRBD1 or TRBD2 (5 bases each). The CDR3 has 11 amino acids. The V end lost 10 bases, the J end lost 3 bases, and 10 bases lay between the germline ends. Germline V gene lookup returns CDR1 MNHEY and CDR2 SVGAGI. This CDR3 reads CATRDLYEQYF. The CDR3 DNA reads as TGTGCCACCCGGGACCTCTACGAGCAGTACTTC.

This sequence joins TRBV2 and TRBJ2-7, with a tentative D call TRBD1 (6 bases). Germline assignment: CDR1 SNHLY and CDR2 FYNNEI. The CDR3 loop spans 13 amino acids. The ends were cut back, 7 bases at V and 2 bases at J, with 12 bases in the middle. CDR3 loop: CASKADSPYEQYF. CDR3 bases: TGTGCCAGCAAAGCGGACAGCCCCTACGAGCAGTACTTC.